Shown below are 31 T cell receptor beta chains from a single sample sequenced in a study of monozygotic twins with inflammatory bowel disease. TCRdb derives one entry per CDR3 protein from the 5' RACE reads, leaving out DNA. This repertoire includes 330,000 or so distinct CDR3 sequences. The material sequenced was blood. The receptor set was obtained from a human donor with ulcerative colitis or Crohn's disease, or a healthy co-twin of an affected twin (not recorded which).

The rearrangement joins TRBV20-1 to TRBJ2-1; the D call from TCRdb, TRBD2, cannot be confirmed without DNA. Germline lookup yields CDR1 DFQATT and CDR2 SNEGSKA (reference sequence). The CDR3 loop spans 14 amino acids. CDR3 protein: CSARRGSSYNEQFF.

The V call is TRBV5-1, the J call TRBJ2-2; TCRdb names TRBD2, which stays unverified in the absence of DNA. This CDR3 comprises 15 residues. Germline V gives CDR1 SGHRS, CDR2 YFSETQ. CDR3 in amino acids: CASSFQGRDTGELFF.

The CDR3 here is CASSEMWDLVLNEQFF. The V gene is TRBV4-1, the J gene TRBJ2-1; lacking DNA, the TRBD2 call made by TCRdb goes unchecked. Germline CDR1 reads MGHRA; CDR2 reads YSYEKL. The CDR3 consists of 16 residues.

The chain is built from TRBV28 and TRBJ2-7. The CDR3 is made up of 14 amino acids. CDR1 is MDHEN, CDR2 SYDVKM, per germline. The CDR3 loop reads CASSLGDIRAEQYF.

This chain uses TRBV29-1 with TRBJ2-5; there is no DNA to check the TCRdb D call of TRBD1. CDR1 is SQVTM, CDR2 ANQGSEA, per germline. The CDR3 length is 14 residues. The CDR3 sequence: CSASPRGRTETQYF.

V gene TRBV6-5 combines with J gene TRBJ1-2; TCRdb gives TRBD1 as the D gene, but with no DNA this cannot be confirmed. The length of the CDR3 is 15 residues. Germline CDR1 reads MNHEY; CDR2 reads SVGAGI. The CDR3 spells CASSSTTTVNYGYTF.

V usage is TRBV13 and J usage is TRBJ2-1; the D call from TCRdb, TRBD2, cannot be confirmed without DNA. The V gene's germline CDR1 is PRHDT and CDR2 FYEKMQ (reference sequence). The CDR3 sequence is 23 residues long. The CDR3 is CASSRWVYPGLAGGLPTLNEQFF.

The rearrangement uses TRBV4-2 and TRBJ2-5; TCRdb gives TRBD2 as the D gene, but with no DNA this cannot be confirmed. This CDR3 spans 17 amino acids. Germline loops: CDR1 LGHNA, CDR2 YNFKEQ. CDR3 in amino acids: CASSQGASGRLIETQYF.

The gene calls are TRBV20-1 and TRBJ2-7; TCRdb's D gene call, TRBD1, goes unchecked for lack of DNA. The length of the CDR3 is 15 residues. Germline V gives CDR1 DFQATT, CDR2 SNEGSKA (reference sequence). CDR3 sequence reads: CSAGTGTGGPYEQYF.

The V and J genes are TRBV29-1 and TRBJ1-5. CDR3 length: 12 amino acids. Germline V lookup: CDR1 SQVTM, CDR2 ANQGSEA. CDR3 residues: CSVGLDNQPQHF.

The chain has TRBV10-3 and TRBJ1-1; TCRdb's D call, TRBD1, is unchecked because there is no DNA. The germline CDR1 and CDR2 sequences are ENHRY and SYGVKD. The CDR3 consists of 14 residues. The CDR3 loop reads CAISDLGGGPEAFF.

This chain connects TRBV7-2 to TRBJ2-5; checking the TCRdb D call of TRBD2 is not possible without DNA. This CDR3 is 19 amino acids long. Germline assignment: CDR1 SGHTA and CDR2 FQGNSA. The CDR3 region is CASSLALITSGSRGETQYF.

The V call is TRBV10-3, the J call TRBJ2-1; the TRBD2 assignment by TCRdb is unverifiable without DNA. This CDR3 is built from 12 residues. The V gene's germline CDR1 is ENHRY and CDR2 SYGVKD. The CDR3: CAISEETSAKFF.

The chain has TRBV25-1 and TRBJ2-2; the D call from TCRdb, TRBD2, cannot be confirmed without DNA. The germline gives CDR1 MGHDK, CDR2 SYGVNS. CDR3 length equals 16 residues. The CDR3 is CASSETSGSRLGELFF.

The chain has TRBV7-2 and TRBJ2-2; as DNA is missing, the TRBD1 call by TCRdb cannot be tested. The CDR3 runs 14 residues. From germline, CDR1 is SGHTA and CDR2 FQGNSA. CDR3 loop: CASSLRGATGELFF.

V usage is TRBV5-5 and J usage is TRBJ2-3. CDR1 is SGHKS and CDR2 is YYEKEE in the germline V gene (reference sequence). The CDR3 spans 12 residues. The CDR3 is CASSQLTDTQYF.

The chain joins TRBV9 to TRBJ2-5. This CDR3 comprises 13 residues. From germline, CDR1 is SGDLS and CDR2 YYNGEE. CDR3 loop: CASSRENQETQYF.

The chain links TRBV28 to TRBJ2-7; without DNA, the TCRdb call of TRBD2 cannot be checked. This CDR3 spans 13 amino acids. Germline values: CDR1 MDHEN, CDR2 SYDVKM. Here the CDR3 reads CASRTTTSYEQYF.

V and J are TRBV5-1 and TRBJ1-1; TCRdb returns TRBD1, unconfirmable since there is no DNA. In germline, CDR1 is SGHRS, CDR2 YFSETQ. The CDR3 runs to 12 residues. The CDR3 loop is CASLGQENEAFF.

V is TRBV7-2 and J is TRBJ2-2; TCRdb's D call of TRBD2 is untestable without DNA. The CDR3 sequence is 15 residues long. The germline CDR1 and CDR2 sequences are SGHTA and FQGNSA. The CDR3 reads CASSKGLANTGELFF.

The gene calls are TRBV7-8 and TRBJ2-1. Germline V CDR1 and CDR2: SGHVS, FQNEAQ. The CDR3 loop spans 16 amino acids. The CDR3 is CASSLLSSVAYNEQFF.

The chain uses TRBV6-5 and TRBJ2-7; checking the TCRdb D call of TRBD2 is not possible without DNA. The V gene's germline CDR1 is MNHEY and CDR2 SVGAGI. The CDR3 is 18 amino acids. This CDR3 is CASSYRRTSGRFPYEQYF.

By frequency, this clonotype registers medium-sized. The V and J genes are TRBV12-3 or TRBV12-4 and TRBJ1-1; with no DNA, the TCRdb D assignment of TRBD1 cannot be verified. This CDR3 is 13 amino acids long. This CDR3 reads CASSLTRGPEAFF.

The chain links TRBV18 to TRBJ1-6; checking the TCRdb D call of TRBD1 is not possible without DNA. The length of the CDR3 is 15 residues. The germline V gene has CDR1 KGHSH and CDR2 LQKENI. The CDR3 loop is CASSPGADGNSPLHF.

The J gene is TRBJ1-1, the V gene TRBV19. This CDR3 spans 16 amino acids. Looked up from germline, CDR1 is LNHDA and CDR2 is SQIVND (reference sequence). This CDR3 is CASSMGGRTANTEAFF.

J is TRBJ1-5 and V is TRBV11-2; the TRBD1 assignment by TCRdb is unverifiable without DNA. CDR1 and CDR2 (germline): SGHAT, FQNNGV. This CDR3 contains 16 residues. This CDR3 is CASSTLQGTGNQPQHF.

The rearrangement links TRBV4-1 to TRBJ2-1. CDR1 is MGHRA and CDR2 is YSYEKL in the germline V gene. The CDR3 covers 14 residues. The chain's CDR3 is CASSQIQSVDEQFF.

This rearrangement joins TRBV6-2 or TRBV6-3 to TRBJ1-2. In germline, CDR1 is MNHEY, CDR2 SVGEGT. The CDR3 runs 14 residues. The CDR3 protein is CASSYSRGEYGYTF.

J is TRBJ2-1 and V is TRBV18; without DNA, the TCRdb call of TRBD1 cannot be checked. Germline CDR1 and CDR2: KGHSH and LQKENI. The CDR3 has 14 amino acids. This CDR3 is CASSLERGQKEQFF.

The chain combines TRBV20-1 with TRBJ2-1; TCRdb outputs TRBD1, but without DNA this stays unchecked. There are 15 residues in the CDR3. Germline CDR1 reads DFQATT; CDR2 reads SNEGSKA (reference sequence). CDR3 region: CSAPTSRGADNEQFF.

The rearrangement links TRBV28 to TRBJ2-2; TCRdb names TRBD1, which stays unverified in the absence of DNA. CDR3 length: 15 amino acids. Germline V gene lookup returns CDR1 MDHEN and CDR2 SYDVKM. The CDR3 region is CASSFPGPKTGELFF. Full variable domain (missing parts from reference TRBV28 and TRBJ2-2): DVKVTQSSRYLVKRTGEKVFLECVQDMDHENMFWYRQDPGLGLRLIYFSYDVKMKEKGDIPEGYSVSREKKERFSLILESASTNQTSMYLCASSFPGPKTGELFFGEGSRLTVL.